Listed below are T cell receptor beta chains from one sample, sequenced in a study of vaccination effects on CD4 cells after COVID-19. No antigen has been identified for these receptors. Produced via immunoSEQ multiplex PCR; TCRdb's table is partial and in-frame only. The sample carries 63,000 or so clones, roughly two thirds recorded once. Sample: CD4+ T cells from PBMCs cultured with HIV peptides, taken before COVID-19 vaccination. These receptor sequences come from a human donor who had a prior SARS-CoV-2 infection. Each CDR3 is given with its conserved first and last residue.

v_call	j_call	cdr3_length	cdr3_aa
TRBV12-5	TRBJ2-1	17	CASGLATSGRAPGEQFF
TRBV15	TRBJ1-2	17	CATSRDTQGAFNYGYTF
TRBV15	TRBJ1-5	13	CATSPIHPQPQHF
TRBV6-5	TRBJ1-2	15	CASNGRGRGNYGYTF
TRBV6-5	TRBJ2-5	15	CASSFSGGSQETQYF
TRBV10-3	TRBJ1-2	14	CAISESGNSNGYTF
TRBV19	TRBJ1-1	16	CASSPHWASMGTEAFF
TRBV7-3	TRBJ2-1	14	CASSLVGLDNEQFF
TRBV7-3	TRBJ2-5	16	CASSAGRTSGSETQYF
TRBV3-1/TRBV3-2	TRBJ2-7	13	CASSQELGNRQYF
TRBV7-6	TRBJ2-2	15	CASSPLGGHTGELFF
TRBV15	TRBJ1-1	13	CATSRKPGAEAFF
TRBV10-3	TRBJ2-7	15	CAISRYGTSDGEQYF
TRBV6-1	TRBJ1-1	18	CASSEGSWGTDLRTEAFF
TRBV19	TRBJ1-5	17	CASSIGQGAMSNQPQHF
TRBV5-1	TRBJ1-4	15	CASSLEGQGHEKLFF
TRBV28	TRBJ2-2	13	CASSLSSRGELFF
TRBV14	TRBJ2-3	16	CASSHGTGRGTDTQYF
TRBV28	TRBJ2-3	14	CASSLGLGGDTQYF
TRBV27	TRBJ1-4	17	CASSADRGRRNWEKLFF
TRBV6-4	TRBJ2-3	14	CASSASGVADTQYF
TRBV7-9	TRBJ2-5	16	CASSWLWGHRQETQYF
TRBV6-2/TRBV6-3	TRBJ1-3	16	CASSYTGPSSGNTIYF
TRBV28	TRBJ2-7	13	CASSSLGRDEQYF
TRBV6-6	TRBJ1-1	14	CASSYTAGDTEAFF
TRBV28	TRBJ2-7	15	CASSVIQGAGDEQYF
TRBV11-3	TRBJ2-7	15	CASRRRGAGENEQYF
TRBV14	TRBJ1-1	14	CASSQERLGQGAFF
TRBV6-2/TRBV6-3	TRBJ1-5	14	CASSRRENNQPQHF